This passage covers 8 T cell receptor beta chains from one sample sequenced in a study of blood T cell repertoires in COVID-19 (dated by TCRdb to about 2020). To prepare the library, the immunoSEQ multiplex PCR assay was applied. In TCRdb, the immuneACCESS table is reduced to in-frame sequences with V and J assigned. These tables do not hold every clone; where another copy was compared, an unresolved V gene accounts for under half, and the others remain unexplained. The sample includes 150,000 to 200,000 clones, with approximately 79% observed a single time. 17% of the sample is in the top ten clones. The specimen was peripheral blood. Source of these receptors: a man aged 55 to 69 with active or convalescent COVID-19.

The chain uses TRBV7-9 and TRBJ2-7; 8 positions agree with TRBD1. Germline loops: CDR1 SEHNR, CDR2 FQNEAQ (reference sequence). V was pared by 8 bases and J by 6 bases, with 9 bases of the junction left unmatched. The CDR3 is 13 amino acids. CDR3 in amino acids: CASLPPGTGEQYF. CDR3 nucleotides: TGTGCCAGCTTACCCCCGGGGACAGGCGAGCAGTACTTC.

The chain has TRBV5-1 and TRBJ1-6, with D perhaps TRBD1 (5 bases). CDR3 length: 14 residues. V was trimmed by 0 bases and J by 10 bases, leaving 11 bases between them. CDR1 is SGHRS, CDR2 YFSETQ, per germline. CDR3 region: CASSLVKGYSPLHF. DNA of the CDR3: TGCGCCAGCAGCTTGGTGAAGGGGTACTCACCCCTCCACTTT.

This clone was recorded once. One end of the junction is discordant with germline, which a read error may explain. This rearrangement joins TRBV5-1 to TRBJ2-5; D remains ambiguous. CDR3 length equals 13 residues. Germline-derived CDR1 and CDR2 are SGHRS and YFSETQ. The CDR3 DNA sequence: TGCGCCAGCAGATTGGCCCTCCAAGAGACCCAGTACTTC. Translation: CASRLALQETQYF.

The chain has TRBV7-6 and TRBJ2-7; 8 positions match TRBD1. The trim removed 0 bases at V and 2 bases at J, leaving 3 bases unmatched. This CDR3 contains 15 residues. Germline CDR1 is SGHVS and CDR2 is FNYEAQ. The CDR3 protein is CASSLAGRGPYEQYF. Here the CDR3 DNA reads TGTGCCAGCAGCTTAGCCGGCAGGGGGCCCTACGAGCAGTACTTC.

In nucleotides, the CDR3 is TGTGCCACCAGCAGAGATCAATATTCACCCCTCCACTTT. Protein sequence: CATSRDQYSPLHF. The genes are TRBV15 and TRBJ1-6; D uncertain. The CDR3 sequence is 13 residues long. Germline V CDR1 and CDR2: LNHNV, YYDKDF (reference sequence). Between the trimmed V and J ends, which lost 0 bases and 8 bases, there was a span of 5 bases.

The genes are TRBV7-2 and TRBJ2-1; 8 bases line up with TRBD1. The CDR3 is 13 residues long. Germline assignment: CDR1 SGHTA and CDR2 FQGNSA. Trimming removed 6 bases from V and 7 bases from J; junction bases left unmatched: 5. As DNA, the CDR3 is TGTGCCAGCAGAGAACAGGGGGGTAATGAGCAGTTCTTC. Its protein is CASREQGGNEQFF.

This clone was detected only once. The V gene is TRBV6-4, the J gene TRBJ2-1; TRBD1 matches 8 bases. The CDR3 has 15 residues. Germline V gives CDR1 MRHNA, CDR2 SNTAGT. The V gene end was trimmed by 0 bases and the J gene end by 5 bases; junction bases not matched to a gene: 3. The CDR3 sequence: CASSDSRQGNNEQFF. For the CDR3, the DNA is TGTGCCAGCAGTGACTCAAGACAGGGGAACAATGAGCAGTTCTTC.

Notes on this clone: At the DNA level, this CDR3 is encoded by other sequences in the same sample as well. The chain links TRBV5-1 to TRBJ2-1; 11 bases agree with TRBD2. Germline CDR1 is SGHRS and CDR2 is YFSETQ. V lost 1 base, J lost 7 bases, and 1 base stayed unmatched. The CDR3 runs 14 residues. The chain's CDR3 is CASSLSSGRNEQFF. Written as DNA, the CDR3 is TGCGCCAGCAGCTTGTCTAGCGGGAGGAATGAGCAGTTCTTC.